This record looks at one T cell receptor beta chain sequence and its context. CDR3 length: 15 residues. The V segment lost 9 bases and the J segment 8 bases; nucleotides outside the gene matches: 14. The germline gives CDR1 SGHDN, CDR2 FVKESK. The data belong to a study of blood T cell repertoires in COVID-19. For the study at large: The study drew acute and convalescent COVID-19 samples from the United States, Italy and Spain.

TCRdb's table, derived via immunoSEQ multiplex PCR, lists solely in-frame clones and lacks some. The table records roughly 150,000 clones, around 81% of them present only once. The chain carries TRBV14 and TRBJ2-1; 9 nucleotides match TRBD2. Sequenced sample: peripheral blood. The clonotype was recovered from a man aged 70-80 years who had recovered from COVID-19. As DNA, the CDR3 is TGTGCCAGGCGAAGGATAGCGGGAGTACTCGATGAGCAGTTCTTC. Translating gives CARRRIAGVLDEQFF.